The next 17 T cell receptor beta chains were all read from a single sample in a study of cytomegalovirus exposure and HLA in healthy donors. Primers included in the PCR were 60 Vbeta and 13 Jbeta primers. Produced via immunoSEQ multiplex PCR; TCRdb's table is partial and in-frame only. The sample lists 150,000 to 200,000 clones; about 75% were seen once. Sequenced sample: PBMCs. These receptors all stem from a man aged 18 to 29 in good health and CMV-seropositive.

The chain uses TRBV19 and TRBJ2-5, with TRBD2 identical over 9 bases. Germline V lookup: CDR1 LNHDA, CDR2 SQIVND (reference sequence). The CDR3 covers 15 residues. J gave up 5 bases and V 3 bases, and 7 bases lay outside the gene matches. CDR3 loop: CASSIGGAGGETQYF. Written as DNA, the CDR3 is TGTGCCAGTAGTATTGGTGGAGCGGGAGGCGAGACCCAGTACTTC.

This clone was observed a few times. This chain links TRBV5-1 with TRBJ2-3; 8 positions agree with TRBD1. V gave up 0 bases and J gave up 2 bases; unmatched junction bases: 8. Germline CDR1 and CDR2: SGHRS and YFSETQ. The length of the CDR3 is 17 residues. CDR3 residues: CASSLGQGMIYTDTQYF. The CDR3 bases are TGCGCCAGCAGCTTGGGACAGGGGATGATTTACACAGATACGCAGTATTTT.

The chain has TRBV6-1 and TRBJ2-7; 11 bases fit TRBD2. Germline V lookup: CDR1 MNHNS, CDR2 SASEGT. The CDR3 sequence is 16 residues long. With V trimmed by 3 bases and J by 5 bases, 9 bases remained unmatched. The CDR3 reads CASSDTPTTSGNEQYF. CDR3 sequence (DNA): TGTGCCAGCAGTGATACCCCGACGACTAGCGGGAACGAGCAGTACTTC.

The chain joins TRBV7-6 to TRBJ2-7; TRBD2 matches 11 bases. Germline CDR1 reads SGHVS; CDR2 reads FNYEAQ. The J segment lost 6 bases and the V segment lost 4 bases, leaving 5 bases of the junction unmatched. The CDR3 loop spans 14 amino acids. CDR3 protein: CASSSLAGDPEQYF. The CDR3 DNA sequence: TGTGCCAGCAGCTCACTAGCGGGAGACCCCGAGCAGTACTTC.

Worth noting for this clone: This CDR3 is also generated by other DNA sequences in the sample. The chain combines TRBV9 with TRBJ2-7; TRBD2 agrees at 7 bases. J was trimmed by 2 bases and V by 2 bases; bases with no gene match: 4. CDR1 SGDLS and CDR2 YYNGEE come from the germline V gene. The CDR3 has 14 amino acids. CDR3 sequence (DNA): TGTGCCAGCAGCGTGGGGGGGTCCCCCTACGAGCAGTACTTC. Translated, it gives CASSVGGSPYEQYF.

CDR3 sequence: CASSLLTSGPYEQYF. DNA of the CDR3: TGCGCCAGCAGCCTGTTGACTAGCGGGCCCTACGAGCAGTACTTC. The chain is built from TRBV4-1 and TRBJ2-7; 10 nucleotides line up with TRBD2. The V gene end was trimmed by 4 bases and the J gene end by 2 bases; junction bases not matched to a gene: 5. Germline V gene data show CDR1 as MGHRA and CDR2 as YSYEKL. The CDR3 consists of 15 residues.

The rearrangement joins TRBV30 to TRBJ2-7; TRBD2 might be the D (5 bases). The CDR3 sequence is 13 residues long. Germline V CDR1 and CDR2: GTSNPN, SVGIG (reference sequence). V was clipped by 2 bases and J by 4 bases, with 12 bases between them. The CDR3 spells CAWSPSGTYEQYF. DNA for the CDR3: TGTGCCTGGAGTCCGAGCGGAACATACGAGCAGTACTTC.

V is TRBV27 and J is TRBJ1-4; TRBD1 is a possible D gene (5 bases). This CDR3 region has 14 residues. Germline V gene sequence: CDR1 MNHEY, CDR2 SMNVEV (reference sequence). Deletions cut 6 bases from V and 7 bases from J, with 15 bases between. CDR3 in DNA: TGTGCCAGCAGCCCGGGGGGGAAAGGTGAAAAACTGTTTTTT. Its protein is CASSPGGKGEKLFF.

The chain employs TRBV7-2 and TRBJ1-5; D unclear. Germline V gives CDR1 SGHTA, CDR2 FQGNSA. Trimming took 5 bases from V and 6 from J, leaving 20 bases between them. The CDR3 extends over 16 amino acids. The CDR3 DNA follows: TGTGCCAGCAGCCCCTTCCCCCGGGAGCCCCGTCAGCCCCAGCATTTT. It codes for CASSPFPREPRQPQHF.

The CDR3 protein is CASTLGDISYEQYF. CDR3 DNA sequence: TGTGCCAGCACCCTGGGGGACATTTCCTACGAGCAGTACTTC. The J gene is TRBJ2-7, the V gene TRBV5-6; weak D call: TRBD1 (6 bases). The CDR3 contains 14 residues. Trimming took off 6 bases at V and 1 base at J, with 14 bases between the two ends. In germline, CDR1 is SGHDT, CDR2 YYEEEE.

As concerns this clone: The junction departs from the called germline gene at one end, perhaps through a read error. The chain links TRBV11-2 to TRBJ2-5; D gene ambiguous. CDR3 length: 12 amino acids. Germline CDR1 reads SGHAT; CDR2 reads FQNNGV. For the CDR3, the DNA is TGTGCCAGCAGCTTAAACCAGGAGACCCAGTACTTC. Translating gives CASSLNQETQYF.

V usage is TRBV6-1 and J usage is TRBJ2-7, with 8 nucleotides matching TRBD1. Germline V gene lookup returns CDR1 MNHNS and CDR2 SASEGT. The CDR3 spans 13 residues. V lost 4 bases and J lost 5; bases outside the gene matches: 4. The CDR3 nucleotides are TGTGCCAGCAGTGCAACGGACAGGGACGAGCAGTACTTC. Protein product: CASSATDRDEQYF.

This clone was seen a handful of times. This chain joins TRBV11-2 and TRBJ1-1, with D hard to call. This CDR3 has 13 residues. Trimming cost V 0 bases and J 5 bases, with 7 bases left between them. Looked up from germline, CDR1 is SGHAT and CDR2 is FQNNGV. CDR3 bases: TGTGCCAGCAGCTTAGAGAGGGATACTGAAGCTTTCTTT. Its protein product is CASSLERDTEAFF.

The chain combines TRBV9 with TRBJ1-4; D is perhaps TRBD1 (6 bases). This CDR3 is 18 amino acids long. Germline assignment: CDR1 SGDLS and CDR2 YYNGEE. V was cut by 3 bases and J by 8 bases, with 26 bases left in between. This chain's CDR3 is CASSDGLPMTGRGEKLFF. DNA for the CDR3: TGTGCCAGCAGCGACGGACTGCCTATGACAGGTCGAGGAGAAAAACTGTTTTTT.

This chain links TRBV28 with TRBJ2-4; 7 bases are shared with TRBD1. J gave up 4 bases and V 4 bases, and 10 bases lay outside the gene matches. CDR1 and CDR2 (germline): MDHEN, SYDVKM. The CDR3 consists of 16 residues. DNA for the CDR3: TGTGCCAGCAGTTCGCCCCCCGGGACAGCGAAAAACATTCAGTACTTC. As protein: CASSSPPGTAKNIQYF.

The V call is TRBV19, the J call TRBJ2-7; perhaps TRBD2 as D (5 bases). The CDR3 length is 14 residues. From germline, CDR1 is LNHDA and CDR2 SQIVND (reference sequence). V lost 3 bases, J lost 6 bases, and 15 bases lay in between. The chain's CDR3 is CASSMAYSATEQYF. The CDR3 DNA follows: TGTGCCAGTAGTATGGCGTATAGCGCGACCGAGCAGTACTTC. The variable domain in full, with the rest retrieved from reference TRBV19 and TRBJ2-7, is DGGITQSPKYLFRKEGQNVTLSCEQNLNHDAMYWYRQDPGQGLRLIYYSQIVNDFQKGDIAEGYSVSREKKESFPLTVTSAQKNPTAFYLCASSMAYSATEQYFGPGTRLTVT.

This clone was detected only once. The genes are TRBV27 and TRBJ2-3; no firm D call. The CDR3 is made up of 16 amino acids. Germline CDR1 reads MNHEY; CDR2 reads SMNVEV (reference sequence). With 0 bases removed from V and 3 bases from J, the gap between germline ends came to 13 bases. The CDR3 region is CASSLSVIERTDTQYF. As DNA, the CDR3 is TGTGCCAGCAGTTTATCAGTTATAGAGAGGACAGATACGCAGTATTTT.